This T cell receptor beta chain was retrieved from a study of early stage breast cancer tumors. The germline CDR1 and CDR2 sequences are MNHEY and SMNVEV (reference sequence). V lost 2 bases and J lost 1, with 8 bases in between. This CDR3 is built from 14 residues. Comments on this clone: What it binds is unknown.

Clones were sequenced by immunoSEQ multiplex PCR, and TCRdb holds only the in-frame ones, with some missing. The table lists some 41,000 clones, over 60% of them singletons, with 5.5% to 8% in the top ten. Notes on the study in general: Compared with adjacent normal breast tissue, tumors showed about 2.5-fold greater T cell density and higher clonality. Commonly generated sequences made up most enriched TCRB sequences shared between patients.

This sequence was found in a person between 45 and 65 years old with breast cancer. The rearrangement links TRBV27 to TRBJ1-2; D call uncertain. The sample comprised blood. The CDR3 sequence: CASSLNSNNYGYTF. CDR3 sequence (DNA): TGTGCCAGCAGTTTAAATTCTAATAACTATGGCTACACCTTC.